The rows below give T cell receptor beta chains drawn from one sample of a study of cytomegalovirus exposure and HLA in healthy donors. This table comes from immunoSEQ multiplex PCR, and its TCRdb copy is limited to in-frame clones, with some not included. Of some 59,000 clones in the sample, less than 85% were seen once. Input material: PBMCs. The receptors were gathered from a woman between 18 and 29 years old in good health and CMV-seronegative. CDR3s include the opening cysteine and the closing phenylalanine or tryptophan. A D gene is named only where the DNA matches it firmly. Some rows mark clone size as missing; the rest say once, few, many or name a class of expanded clone.

CASSGAFNSPLHF TGCGCCAGCAGTGGAGCCTTTAATTCACCCCTCCACTTT TRBV10-2 - - TRBJ1-6
CASSGRNTCLAF TGTGCCAGCAGTGGGCGGAACACTTGTTTAGCCTTC TRBV2 - - TRBJ2-7
CATSEASSGNTIYF TGTGCCACCAGCGAGGCGAGCTCTGGAAACACCATATATTTT TRBV15 - - TRBJ1-3
CASSFWTSGSNEQFF TGCGCCAGCAGCTTCTGGACTAGCGGGAGCAATGAGCAGTTCTTC TRBV5-1 - TRBD2 TRBJ2-1
CATSRDRGTYEQYF TGTGCCACCAGCAGAGATAGGGGTACCTACGAGCAGTACTTC TRBV15 once - TRBJ2-7
CASSLALGPYEQYF TGTGCCAGCAGCTTAGCCCTGGGCCCCTACGAGCAGTACTTC TRBV7-6 - - TRBJ2-7
CASSPGLPGDTEAFF TGCGCCAGCAGCCCCGGACTCCCCGGGGACACTGAAGCTTTCTTT TRBV5-1 - - TRBJ1-1
CASSLRSQEAQYF TGTGCCAGCAGTTTGAGGAGTCAAGAGGCCCAGTACTTC TRBV28 - - TRBJ2-5
CASSERWEKDEQFF TGTGCCAGCAGTGAACGGTGGGAGAAGGATGAGCAGTTCTTC TRBV25-1 - - TRBJ2-1
CSAGTAQETQYF TGCAGCGCCGGGACAGCCCAAGAGACCCAGTACTTC TRBV29-1 once TRBD1 TRBJ2-5
CASSTTGGPRNTGELFF TGCGCCAGCAGTACGACAGGGGGGCCTAGGAACACCGGGGAGCTGTTTTTT TRBV10-1 - TRBD1 TRBJ2-2
CASRTDRGLVQETQYF TGTGCCAGCAGGACGGACAGGGGGCTTGTCCAAGAGACCCAGTACTTC TRBV28 - TRBD1 TRBJ2-5
CASSLVVGAGDTEAFF TGTGCCAGCAGCTTAGTGGTCGGGGCGGGGGACACTGAAGCTTTCTTT TRBV7-8 - - TRBJ1-1
CASSLVRLAGVGSHEQYF TGTGCCAGCAGCTTAGTTCGACTAGCGGGAGTTGGAAGCCACGAGCAGTACTTC TRBV7-9 - TRBD2 TRBJ2-7
CASSGQGFRETQYF TGCGCCAGCAGCGGACAGGGTTTTAGGGAGACCCAGTACTTC TRBV5-1 - TRBD1 TRBJ2-5
CAWSSSETQYF TGTGCCTGGAGTAGTAGTGAGACCCAGTACTTC TRBV30 - - TRBJ2-5
CASSPETGVYQETQYF TGTGCCAGCAGCCCAGAGACAGGAGTCTACCAAGAGACCCAGTACTTC TRBV7-9 once - TRBJ2-5
CATRRGGNQPQHF TGTGCCACCCGACGGGGGGGCAATCAGCCCCAGCATTTT TRBV10-3 few - TRBJ1-5
CASSEAGGPALTQYF TGTGCCAGCAGCGAAGCGGGAGGGCCGGCTCTGACCCAGTACTTC TRBV4-2 once TRBD2 TRBJ2-5
CACGVNTEAFF TGTGCCTGCGGGGTGAACACTGAAGCTTTCTTT TRBV30 - - TRBJ1-1
CASSPRPSSGSDNTQYF TGTGCCAGCAGCCCGAGGCCCTCTAGCGGGAGTGATAATACGCAGTATTTT TRBV7-6 - TRBD2 TRBJ2-3
CASDDRRSGANGLTF TGTGCCAGCGACGACCGCCGCTCTGGGGCCAACGGCCTGACTTTC TRBV28 - - TRBJ2-6
CASSLGLKGSNEQFF TGTGCCAGCAGCCTCGGACTAAAAGGGTCCAATGAGCAGTTCTTC TRBV6-6 - - TRBJ2-1
CASSKGLWYGYTF TGTGCCAGCAGTAAGGGGTTGTGGTATGGCTACACCTTC TRBV6-5 - - TRBJ1-2
CASTLRQSMNTEAFF TGTGCCAGCACCCTGAGACAGTCCATGAACACTGAAGCTTTCTTT TRBV27 once - TRBJ1-1
CAWSALGGGAGGSPLHF TGTGCCTGGAGTGCCCTAGGGGGAGGGGCCGGGGGCTCACCCCTCCACTTT TRBV30 - - TRBJ1-6
CASSPREGKGDGYTF TGTGCCAGCAGCCCCCGTGAAGGGAAGGGGGATGGCTACACCTTC TRBV9 - - TRBJ1-2
CASSVTKSSYNEQFF TGTGCCAGCAGCGTAACCAAGAGCTCCTACAATGAGCAGTTCTTC TRBV9 - - TRBJ2-1
CASSLGGREDTQYF TGTGCCAGCAGCTTGGGGGGGAGGGAAGATACGCAGTATTTT TRBV5-5 - TRBD2 TRBJ2-3
CASSSGGWTYEQYF TGTGCCAGCAGCTCAGGGGGCTGGACCTACGAGCAGTACTTC TRBV5-5 - TRBD1 TRBJ2-7
CASSFPQPGLAGSNTGGLFF TGCGCCAGCAGCTTTCCCCAACCCGGACTAGCGGGATCGAACACCGGGGGGCTGTTTTTT TRBV5-1 - TRBD2 TRBJ2-2
CASSLKGKDTQYF TGTGCCAGCAGTTTAAAGGGGAAGGATACGCAGTATTTT TRBV28 - - TRBJ2-3
CASSGGLAGVLEQYF TGTGCCAGCAGCGGAGGACTAGCGGGAGTGCTCGAGCAGTACTTC TRBV9 once TRBD2 TRBJ2-7
CASTLSGKSGELFF TGTGCCAGCACCCTTAGCGGGAAGTCCGGGGAGCTGTTTTTT TRBV28 once TRBD2 TRBJ2-2
CASSSDRNIQYF TGTGCCAGCAGCTCCGACAGAAACATTCAGTACTTC TRBV9 - - TRBJ2-4
CASSVITGELFF TGTGCCAGCAGCGTTATCACCGGGGAGCTGTTTTTT TRBV6-6 - - TRBJ2-2
CASSARQWYGYTF TGTGCCAGCAGCGCCCGACAGTGGTATGGCTACACCTTC TRBV9 - - TRBJ1-2
CAWYDPGHTETQYF TGTGCCTGGTACGACCCGGGACATACGGAGACCCAGTACTTC TRBV30 - - TRBJ2-5
CASSLGGQGNTIYF TGTGCCAGCAGCTTGGGCGGACAGGGGAACACCATATATTTT TRBV5-5 - TRBD1 TRBJ1-3
CASSQGLAGVHEQFF TGTGCCAGCAGCCAAGGGCTAGCGGGAGTTCATGAGCAGTTCTTC TRBV4-2 - TRBD2 TRBJ2-1
CASSLSDRGEGTEAFF TGTGCCAGCAGTTTATCGGACAGGGGGGAGGGAACTGAAGCTTTCTTT TRBV28 - TRBD1 TRBJ1-1
CASSESAASSYNEQFF TGTGCCAGCAGTGAATCGGCGGCTAGCTCCTACAATGAGCAGTTCTTC TRBV2 - - TRBJ2-1
CASRPPGSGNTGELFF TGTGCCAGTAGACCCCCGGGTAGCGGGAACACCGGGGAGCTGTTTTTT TRBV19 - - TRBJ2-2
CASSFWRRGRGIITDTQYF TGTGCCAGCAGCTTTTGGCGGAGAGGGAGGGGCATAATCACAGATACGCAGTATTTT TRBV7-8 - TRBD2 TRBJ2-3
CASSPRDAGGPSPEAFF TGCGCCAGCAGCCCCCGGGATGCGGGAGGGCCCTCCCCTGAAGCTTTCTTT TRBV5-1 - - TRBJ1-1
CASRGGGTGLGQPQHF TGTGCCAGCAGGGGGGGCGGGACAGGGTTGGGGCAGCCCCAGCATTTT TRBV6-6 - TRBD1 TRBJ1-5
CSVRGITRGYDDEQFF TGCAGCGTACGAGGGATCACTCGGGGGTATGACGATGAGCAGTTCTTC TRBV29-1 - - TRBJ2-1
CASSPGEGREPFF TGTGCCAGCTCACCCGGGGAGGGGCGGGAGCCCTTCTTC TRBV18 - TRBD2 TRBJ2-7
CASSPDRGNDNEQFF TGCGCCAGCAGCCCGGACAGGGGGAATGACAATGAGCAGTTCTTC TRBV5-1 - TRBD1 TRBJ2-1
CASSRTSEAGELFF TGTGCCAGCAGTAGGACTAGCGAGGCCGGGGAGCTGTTTTTT TRBV2 - TRBD2 TRBJ2-2